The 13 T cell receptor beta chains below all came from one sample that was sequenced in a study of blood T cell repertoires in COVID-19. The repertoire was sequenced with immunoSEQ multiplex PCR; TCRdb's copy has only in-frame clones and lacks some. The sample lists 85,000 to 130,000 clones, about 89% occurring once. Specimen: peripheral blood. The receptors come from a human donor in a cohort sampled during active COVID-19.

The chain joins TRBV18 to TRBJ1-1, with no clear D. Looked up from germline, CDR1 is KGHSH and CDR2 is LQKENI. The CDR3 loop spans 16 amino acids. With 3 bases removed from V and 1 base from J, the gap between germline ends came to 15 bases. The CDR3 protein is CASSPSTAGGNTEAFF. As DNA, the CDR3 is TGTGCCAGCTCACCTTCGACCGCGGGAGGGAACACTGAAGCTTTCTTT.

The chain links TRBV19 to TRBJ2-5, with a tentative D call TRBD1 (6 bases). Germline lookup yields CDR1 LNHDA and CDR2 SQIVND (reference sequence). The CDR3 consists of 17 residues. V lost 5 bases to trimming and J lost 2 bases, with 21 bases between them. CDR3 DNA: TGTGCCAGTAGTCCCACCCAAGACAGGACCCTACAAGAGACCCAGTACTTC. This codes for CASSPTQDRTLQETQYF.

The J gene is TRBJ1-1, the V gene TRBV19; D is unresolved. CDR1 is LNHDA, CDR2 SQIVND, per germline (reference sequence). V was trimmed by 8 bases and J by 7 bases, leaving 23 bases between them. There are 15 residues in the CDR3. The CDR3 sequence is CASGFQRASHGEAFF. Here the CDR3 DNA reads TGTGCCAGTGGTTTTCAGAGGGCAAGTCACGGTGAAGCTTTCTTT.

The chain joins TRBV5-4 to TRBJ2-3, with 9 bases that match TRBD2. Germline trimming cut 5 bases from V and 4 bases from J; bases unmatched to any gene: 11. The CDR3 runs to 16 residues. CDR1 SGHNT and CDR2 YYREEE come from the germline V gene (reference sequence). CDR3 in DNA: TGTGCCAGCAGTTCCCTTTCAGCGGGGGGAGCAGATACGCAGTATTTT. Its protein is CASSSLSAGGADTQYF. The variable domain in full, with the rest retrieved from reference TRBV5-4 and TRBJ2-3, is ETGVTQSPTHLIKTRGQQVTLRCSSQSGHNTVSWYQQALGQGPQFIFQYYREEENGRGNFPPRFSGLQFPNYSSELNVNALELDDSALYLCASSSLSAGGADTQYFGPGTRLTVL.

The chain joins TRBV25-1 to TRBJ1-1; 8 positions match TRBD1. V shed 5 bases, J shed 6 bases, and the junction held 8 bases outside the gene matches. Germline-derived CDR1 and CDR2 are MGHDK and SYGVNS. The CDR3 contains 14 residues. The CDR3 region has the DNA TGTGCCAGCAGTCGAAGGACAGGGTGGCCTGAAGCTTTCTTT. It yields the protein CASSRRTGWPEAFF. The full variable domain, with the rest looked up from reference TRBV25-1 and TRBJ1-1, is EADIYQTPRYLVIGTGKKITLECSQTMGHDKMYWYQQDPGMELHLIHYSYGVNSTEKGDLSSESTVSRIRTEHFPLTLESARPSHTSQYLCASSRRTGWPEAFFGQGTRLTVV.

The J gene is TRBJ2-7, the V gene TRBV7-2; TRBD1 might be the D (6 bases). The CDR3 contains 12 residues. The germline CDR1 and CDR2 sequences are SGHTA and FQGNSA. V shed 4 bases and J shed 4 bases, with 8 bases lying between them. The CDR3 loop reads CASSSGAYEQYF. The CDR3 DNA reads TGTGCCAGCAGCTCAGGGGCTTACGAGCAGTACTTC.

DNA for the CDR3: TGTGCCAGCAGCCCCGGCCTACCTCAGGCGGATACGCAGTATTTT. It yields the protein CASSPGLPQADTQYF. V gene TRBV2 combines with J gene TRBJ2-3; D unclear. Germline V gene lookup returns CDR1 SNHLY and CDR2 FYNNEI. CDR3 length: 15 amino acids. Trimming stripped 6 bases from V and 6 bases from J, with 19 bases between.

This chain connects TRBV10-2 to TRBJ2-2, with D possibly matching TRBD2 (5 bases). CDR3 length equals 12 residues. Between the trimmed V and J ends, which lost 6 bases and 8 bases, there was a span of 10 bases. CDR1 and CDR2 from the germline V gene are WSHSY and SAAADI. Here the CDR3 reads CASRLVPGELFF. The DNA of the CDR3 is TGCGCCAGCAGACTAGTCCCAGGGGAGCTGTTTTTT.

The CDR3 region has the DNA TGTGCCAGCAGTAAGGACAGGGCCAAAAACATTCAGTACTTC. It specifies CASSKDRAKNIQYF. The chain combines TRBV6-5 with TRBJ2-4; 7 nucleotides match TRBD1. The CDR3 totals 14 residues. The J segment lost 1 base and the V segment lost 5 bases, leaving 2 bases of the junction unmatched. Looked up from germline, CDR1 is MNHEY and CDR2 is SVGAGI.

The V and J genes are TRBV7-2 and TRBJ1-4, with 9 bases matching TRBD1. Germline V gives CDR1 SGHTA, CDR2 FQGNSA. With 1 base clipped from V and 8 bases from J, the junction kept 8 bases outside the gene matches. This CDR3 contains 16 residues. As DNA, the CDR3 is TGTGCCAGCAGCTTAGAGGGACAGGGACAGAGAGAAAAACTGTTTTTT. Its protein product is CASSLEGQGQREKLFF.

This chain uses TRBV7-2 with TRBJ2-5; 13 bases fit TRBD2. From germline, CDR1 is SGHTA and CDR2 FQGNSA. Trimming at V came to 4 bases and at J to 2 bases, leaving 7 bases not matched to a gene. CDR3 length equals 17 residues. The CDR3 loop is CASSSQLAGGAQETQYF. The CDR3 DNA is TGTGCCAGCAGCTCACAACTAGCGGGGGGGGCACAAGAGACCCAGTACTTC.

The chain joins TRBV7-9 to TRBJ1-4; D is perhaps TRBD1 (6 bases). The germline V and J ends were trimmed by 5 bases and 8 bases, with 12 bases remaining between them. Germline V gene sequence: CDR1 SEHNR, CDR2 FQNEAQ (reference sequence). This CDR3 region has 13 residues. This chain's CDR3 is CASSPRDTEKLFF. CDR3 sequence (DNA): TGTGCCAGCAGCCCCCGGGACACAGAAAAACTGTTTTTT.

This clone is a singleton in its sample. As DNA, the CDR3 is TGTGCCAGCAGCAAGACAGGGGCAGAGACCCAGTACTTC. Protein sequence: CASSKTGAETQYF. This sequence joins TRBV21-1 and TRBJ2-5; TRBD1 was called by the table and not checked on the DNA. TRBV21-1 is assigned pseudogene status. The CDR3 sequence is 13 residues long.